This T cell receptor beta chain was found in a study of EBV T-cell therapy then PD-1 blockade in nasopharyngeal carcinoma. Only in-frame clones appear in the TCRdb table, and some are missing; sequencing was by immunoSEQ multiplex PCR. Counted here are 20,000 or so clones, around 82% occurring once; the ten biggest clones make up roughly 30%. The sample's treatment: AdE1-LMPpoly-expanded autologous EBV-specific T-cell therapy followed by anti-PD-1 nivolumab. V lost 9 bases and J 0 bases, leaving 6 bases between the germline ends. The CDR3 runs 11 residues. Looked up from germline, CDR1 is SNHLY and CDR2 is FYNNEI. About this clone: Its antigen is not identified.

This sequence originates from a man in his forties or fifties with nasopharyngeal carcinoma. The rearrangement joins TRBV2 to TRBJ2-7; D is perhaps TRBD1 or TRBD2 (5 bases each). This specimen consisted of CD8+ T cells from blood, obtained at roughly day 35 from a patient whose treatment included autologous EBV-specific T cells and nivolumab. CDR3 sequence: CARGDSYEQYF. The CDR3 nucleotides are TGTGCCAGGGGGGACTCCTACGAGCAGTACTTC.